This T cell receptor beta chain is drawn from a study of chemoradiotherapy in HPV16-positive cancers. Overall study results and limits: During treatment, candidate HPV-specific clones and E7-related motifs expanded in tumor.

A word on this clone: Its antigen is unknown.

This table comes from immunoSEQ multiplex PCR, and its TCRdb copy is limited to in-frame clones, with some not included. The sample has 4,000 to 5,000 clones; under 90% are singletons. Over chemoradiotherapy, repertoires were sampled more than once. The specimen comprised tumor tissue, sampled from a patient who underwent chemoradiotherapy. This clonotype was sampled from a human donor with HPV-associated anogenital cancer.

The CDR3 here is CSAASGISSYNEQFF. The CDR3 DNA reads TGCAGCGCCGCTAGCGGGATAAGCTCCTACAATGAGCAGTTCTTC. The chain has TRBV29-1 and TRBJ2-1; TRBD2 agrees at 9 bases. Unmatched junction bases numbered 7, after V lost 7 bases and J lost 0 bases. Per germline, CDR1 SQVTM and CDR2 ANQGSEA. This CDR3 has 15 amino acids.